This paragraph covers one T cell receptor (beta chain) sequence. Its cognate antigen is unknown. The CDR3 extends over 13 amino acids. CDR1 and CDR2 from the germline V gene are SGHTA and FQGNSA. The ends were cut back, 1 base at V and 3 bases at J, with 7 bases in the middle. Assay: immunoSEQ multiplex PCR; the TCRdb copy retains only in-frame clones and omits some. This sample has roughly 2.1 million clones, with about 92% found just once. The record originates from a study of shared clonotypes between healthy human individuals. Naive CD8 cells, CD45RO-negative and positively selected for CCR7, excluded terminally differentiated effector memory CD45RA+ cells. Each sample came from a Caucasian adult donor living in Nashville, Tennessee. Study-wide results and limits: A reduction in generation probabilities was seen for non-shared clonotypes relative to those shared by all four donors. Sharing of clonotypes among donors was expected to vary with sequencing depth.

This TCR derives from a man aged 18 to 29 in good health. Some clones in this sample may be carry-over from other donors' samples. The gene calls are TRBV7-2 and TRBJ2-7, with D tentatively TRBD1 (5 bases). What was sequenced was naive CD8+ T cells from PBMCs. Here the CDR3 DNA reads TGTGCCAGCAGCTTAGTTGGACACTACGAGCAGTACTTC. Translated: CASSLVGHYEQYF.